This T cell receptor (beta chain) was captured in a study of cytomegalovirus exposure and HLA in healthy donors. A multiplex PCR was run with 60 Vbeta primers and 13 Jbeta primers. Sequenced by immunoSEQ multiplex PCR; TCRdb stores in-frame clones only, minus some. This sample carries more than 100,000 clones, about 9.2% of them seen once, and the ten largest clones take about 7.5%. The CDR3 consists of 15 residues. The germline gives CDR1 LGHNA, CDR2 YSLEER. With 4 bases clipped from V and 7 bases from J, the junction kept 8 bases outside the gene matches. Study results and limitations: According to the study, about 180 TCR beta chains were cytomegalovirus-associated.

Concerning this clone: The antigen is not known.

V is TRBV4-3 and J is TRBJ1-4, with 8 bases matching TRBD1. Sequencing was carried out using PBMCs. This sequence originates from a woman in her forties in good health and CMV-seropositive. The CDR3: CASSPRGPSGEKLFF. DNA for the CDR3: TGCGCCAGCAGCCCCAGGGGGCCGTCGGGTGAAAAACTGTTTTTT.